This T cell receptor (beta chain) was sequenced for a study of CD8 T cells in ankylosing spondylitis. Overall study findings and caveats: Some of the motif variants had earlier been found in reactive arthritis patients' fluid and blood. With a CD8+ phenotype, disease-linked clones were relatively rare in peripheral blood. Disease-associated clones were reportedly significantly overrepresented in matched ankylosing spondylitis synovial fluid. Within ankylosing spondylitis blood, a TCR beta motif made up of several highly homologous variants appeared to be characteristic.

Comment on this clonotype: Its antigen is undetermined.

This CDR3 has 14 amino acids. Germline loops: CDR1 DFQATT, CDR2 SNEGSKA (reference sequence). V lost 3 bases, J lost 5 bases, and 4 bases stayed unmatched. TCRdb processed the 5' RACE reads anew with MiXCR; each CDR3 protein has one entry. This table holds 800,000 to 900,000 distinct CDR3 sequences, about an eighth found once. The specimen was blood, either unsorted or a sorted T cell fraction (not recorded which). The V gene is TRBV20-1, the J gene TRBJ2-1; 10 nucleotides line up with TRBD2. This receptor was taken from a male donor with ankylosing spondylitis. Written as DNA, the CDR3 is TGCAGTGCTAGTGGGACTAGCGAAAACAATGAGCAGTTCTTC. Protein product: CSASGTSENNEQFF.